This TCR beta chain came from a study of CXCR3-negative and CXCR3-positive naive CD8 T cells. Study-wide results and limits: Relative to memory CD8+ cells, whose diversity was much lower, both naive subsets had comparably high diversity. The TRBV-TRBJ usage of naive CXCR3-negative and CXCR3-positive cells was similar, but that of memory cells differed. With CXCR3 expression partially decreased after cryopreservation, most assays relied on fresh PBMCs.

Of note for this clonotype: Its antigen is not identified.

The TRB libraries of cDNA were built by UMI-labeled 5' RACE. TCRdb reanalyzed the 5' RACE reads, giving one entry per CDR3 protein sequence and no DNA. The sample spans around 81,000 distinct CDR3 sequences; the ten largest clones claim roughly 1.6%. Germline-derived CDR1 and CDR2 are SQVTM and ANQGSEA. This CDR3 is 15 amino acids long. By phenotype, naive CD8+ T cells were CD45RO-CCR7+CD27+CD95-. The specimen was naive CXCR3- CD8+ T cells from blood. The subset was: CD45RO-CCR7+CD27+CD95- naive CD8+ T cells lacking CXCR3 (TNR3-). The sequence derives from a human donor in good health. Some clones in this sample may be carry-over from other donors' samples. The rearrangement uses TRBV29-1 and TRBJ2-5; TCRdb lists TRBD2, though no DNA is available to test this call. This CDR3 reads CSVVKPGLDQETQYF. Filled out from reference TRBV29-1 and TRBJ2-5, the complete variable domain reads SAVISQKPSRDICQRGTSLTIQCQVDSQVTMMFWYRQQPGQSLTLIATANQGSEATYESGFVIDKFPISRPNLTFSTLTVSNMSPEDSSIYLCSVVKPGLDQETQYFGPGTRLLVL.